The clone carrying this T cell receptor (beta chain) appeared a few times. Its target is not known. A much larger clone lies one base from this, so it may be a read error. Since no conserved phenylalanine or tryptophan closes the CDR3, a read error is the likely cause. Sampling of bone marrow took place during active disease in every patient. The CDR3 runs 13 residues. V lost 5 bases, J lost 4 bases, and 7 bases stayed unmatched. Germline V lookup: CDR1 DFQATT, CDR2 SNEGSKA (reference sequence). The entry originates in a study of read filtering for tumor transcriptome and immune sequencing. About the study: Among patients, approximately 17 were male and approximately 15 female, aged about 40 to 90 (mean about 71).

Study observations and caveats: Without single-read clonotypes, shared clonotype proportions correlated more between IR-seq and RNA-seq.

From 300 to 450 ng of RNA, a library with molecular barcoded alpha/delta and beta/gamma adaptors was made. TCRdb ran MiXCR on the reads and lists one entry per CDR3 protein. The table lists 100,000 to 150,000 distinct CDR3 sequences, about an eighth of them singletons. This rearrangement joins TRBV20-1 to TRBJ2-7, with 8 bases fitting TRBD2. The receptor was isolated from a donor aged 40 or over with multiple myeloma. The sequenced material came from a population of CD138-negative cells sorted from bone marrow. DNA for the CDR3: TGCAGTGCTCCCGGGACTAGTGAATACGAGCAGTACCTC. Residues: CSAPGTSEYEQYL.